The next 12 T cell receptor beta chains were all read from a single sample in a study of blood T cell repertoires in COVID-19. TCRdb keeps only in-frame clones here, not all; method: immunoSEQ multiplex PCR. Altogether more than 200,000 clones are present, around 89% being singletons, with the ten largest covering approximately 3.7%. The sample was PBMCs or T cells enriched from blood (not recorded which). Receptors originate from a woman in her 30s who had recovered from COVID-19.

J is TRBJ1-5 and V is TRBV6-5; the D gene is possibly TRBD1 (5 bases). Trimming took off 6 bases at V and 6 bases at J, with 18 bases between the two ends. CDR1 is MNHEY and CDR2 is SVGAGI in the germline V gene. The CDR3 has 15 amino acids. The CDR3 DNA sequence: TGTGCCAGCAGGCCAGGCGGGGGATGGGGTCAGCCCCAGCATTTT. This encodes CASRPGGGWGQPQHF.

This chain connects TRBV5-1 to TRBJ1-2; no firm D call. The CDR3 sequence is 15 residues long. Germline loops: CDR1 SGHRS, CDR2 YFSETQ. Trimming pared 0 bases from V and 0 bases from J, leaving 9 bases between. The DNA for the CDR3 is TGCGCCAGCAGCTTGGGGCAGAGGGCTAACTATGGCTACACCTTC. The encoded protein is CASSLGQRANYGYTF.

CDR3 bases: TGTGCCACTGCCCCAGGGGTTCAGCCCCAGCATTTT. It is translated as CATAPGVQPQHF. This chain joins TRBV19 and TRBJ1-5; D is possibly TRBD1 (6 bases). The CDR3 runs 12 residues. Trimming removed 10 bases at V and 6 bases at J, with 13 bases between. Germline CDR1 and CDR2: LNHDA and SQIVND (reference sequence).

CDR3 sequence (DNA): TGCGCCAGCAGCTTATCAGGGGGCAACTATGGCTACACCTTC. Translation gives CASSLSGGNYGYTF. The V gene is TRBV5-1, the J gene TRBJ1-2, with TRBD1 matching 8 bases. This CDR3 contains 14 residues. Germline CDR1 SGHRS, CDR2 YFSETQ. Trimming at V came to 2 bases and at J to 2 bases, leaving 2 bases not matched to a gene.

V usage is TRBV21-1 and J usage is TRBJ1-5. TRBV21-1 is labeled a pseudogene. This CDR3 has 16 amino acids. The CDR3 spells CASSRKTGRDNQPQHF. The CDR3 DNA is TGTGCCAGCAGCAGAAAAACAGGGAGGGACAATCAGCCCCAGCATTTT.

This clone was picked up one time. This rearrangement joins TRBV18 to TRBJ2-1, with 8 nucleotides matching TRBD1. The CDR3 is made up of 15 amino acids. V dropped 7 bases and J dropped 6; count of bases not matched to a gene: 11. Germline loops: CDR1 KGHSH, CDR2 LQKENI. In DNA, the CDR3 is TGTGCCAGCTTCCACCGGCAGGGGGCGAGCAATGAGCAGTTCTTC. Protein sequence: CASFHRQGASNEQFF.

The chain is built from TRBV7-9 and TRBJ2-1; 8 bases match TRBD2. Trimming removed 5 bases from V and 4 bases from J; junction bases left unmatched: 13. From germline, CDR1 is SEHNR and CDR2 FQNEAQ (reference sequence). The CDR3 contains 17 residues. CDR3 protein: CASSTARGVAGYNEQFF. The CDR3 DNA is TGTGCCAGCAGCACCGCGCGAGGGGTAGCGGGATACAATGAGCAGTTCTTC. Variable domain in full (rest from reference TRBV7-9 and TRBJ2-1): DTGVSQNPRHKITKRGQNVTFRCDPISEHNRLYWYRQTLGQGPEFLTYFQNEAQLEKSRLLSDRFSAERPKGSFSTLEIQRTEQGDSAMYLCASSTARGVAGYNEQFFGPGTRLTVL.

The V and J genes are TRBV9 and TRBJ2-3, with 7 bases matching TRBD2. Germline CDR1 SGDLS, CDR2 YYNGEE. CDR3 length: 15 residues. V trimming: 2 bases; J trimming: 4 bases; junction bases outside the gene matches: 7. CDR3 DNA: TGTGCCAGCAGCGTTCAGGAGGCGGGGGCAGATACGCAGTATTTT. It encodes CASSVQEAGADTQYF.

The chain is built from TRBV4-2 and TRBJ1-1; D is unresolved. The germline V and J ends were trimmed by 1 base and 8 bases, with 20 bases remaining between them. CDR1 LGHNA and CDR2 YNFKEQ come from the germline V gene. This CDR3 region has 16 residues. The CDR3 is CASSQVGRGNRREAFF. CDR3 bases: TGTGCCAGCAGCCAAGTGGGGAGAGGGAACCGTCGGGAAGCTTTCTTT.

The V and J genes are TRBV27 and TRBJ1-4; the D is unclear. The ends were cut back, 6 bases at V and 7 bases at J, with 21 bases in the middle. CDR1 and CDR2 (germline): MNHEY, SMNVEV (reference sequence). The CDR3 loop spans 16 amino acids. The CDR3 DNA reads TGTGCCAGCAGCCGTCTCCCAGGTCAACGGGGTGAAAAACTGTTTTTT. Protein: CASSRLPGQRGEKLFF.

The chain uses TRBV10-3 and TRBJ2-5; D might be TRBD2 (5 bases). Germline V gene sequence: CDR1 ENHRY, CDR2 SYGVKD. Trimming took off 8 bases at V and 1 base at J, with 8 bases between the two ends. This CDR3 comprises 12 residues. CDR3 region: CAIGELQETQYF. The CDR3 coding sequence is TGTGCCATCGGGGAGCTCCAAGAGACCCAGTACTTC.

The V call is TRBV19, the J call TRBJ1-1; D perhaps matches TRBD1 (5 bases). Trimming removed 1 base from V and 2 bases from J, with 11 bases in between. Germline CDR1 and CDR2: LNHDA and SQIVND (reference sequence). The CDR3 runs to 15 residues. Written as DNA, the CDR3 is TGTGCCAGTAGTATAGGAGTGGGGCGAAACACTGAAGCTTTCTTT. Protein: CASSIGVGRNTEAFF.